The 23 T cell receptor beta chains given below trace back to one sample, sequenced in a study of shared clonotypes between healthy human individuals (TCRdb year 2020). Receptor libraries were prepared by the immunoSEQ multiplex PCR assay. TCRdb carries this immuneACCESS record with in-frame sequences only. Its versions omit some clonotypes, under half of them owing to an unresolved V gene in the studies checked, with the rest unexplained. This sample holds 600,000 or so clones; approximately 95% were observed only once. The top ten clonotypes cover over 0.1% of the sample. CD8 naive samples consisted of CD45RO-negative cells that were positively selected for CCR7, yielding a CD45RA+CCR7+ population without TemRA cells. The source material was naive CD8+ T cells sorted from blood. The cell subset or site label here, explained by the study, means: CD45RA+CCR7+. These receptors all stem from a woman between 25 and 40 years old in good health.

The rearrangement uses TRBV6-4 and TRBJ2-7, with 9 bases fitting TRBD2. CDR1 and CDR2 (germline): MRHNA, SNTAGT. The CDR3 spans 17 residues. V dropped 2 bases and J dropped 4; count of bases not matched to a gene: 12. CDR3 DNA sequence: TGTGCCAGCAGTGACAAAGAAGCGGGGGGCCCCAAGTACGAGCAGTACTTC. Protein: CASSDKEAGGPKYEQYF.

This clone appeared once. The chain is built from TRBV15 and TRBJ2-7, with D perhaps matching TRBD1 (5 bases). In germline, CDR1 is LNHNV, CDR2 YYDKDF (reference sequence). V gave up 0 bases and J gave up 0 bases, with 24 bases separating them. The CDR3 consists of 20 residues. In DNA form, the CDR3 reads TGTGCCACCAGCAGAGAAACCTTCAAGGGGCAGGCGCCGAGCTCCTACGAGCAGTACTTC. Its protein product is CATSRETFKGQAPSSYEQYF.

This sequence joins TRBV5-1 and TRBJ1-1; a possible D gene is TRBD1 (6 bases). The length of the CDR3 is 15 residues. The V end lost 0 bases, the J end lost 3 bases, and 12 bases lay between the germline ends. Looked up from germline, CDR1 is SGHRS and CDR2 is YFSETQ. CDR3 protein: CASSLAGGADTEAFF. The DNA of the CDR3 is TGCGCCAGCAGCTTGGCTGGGGGGGCGGACACTGAAGCTTTCTTT.

For this clone: Other DNA sequences in this sample translate to the same CDR3. The chain is built from TRBV10-2 and TRBJ2-7; D call uncertain. From germline, CDR1 is WSHSY and CDR2 SAAADI. V lost 2 bases, J lost 2 bases, and 1 base lay in between. The CDR3 loop spans 11 amino acids. The CDR3 here is CASSEAYEQYF. As DNA, the CDR3 is TGCGCCAGCAGTGAGGCCTACGAGCAGTACTTC.

This clone has just one count. This sequence joins TRBV4-2 and TRBJ1-1; D ambiguous. The V gene's germline CDR1 is LGHNA and CDR2 YNFKEQ. V gave up 0 bases and J gave up 3 bases, with 11 bases separating them. CDR3 length: 15 residues. CDR3 nucleotide sequence: TGTGCCAGCAGCCAAGAGGGGTTTAGGGACACTGAAGCTTTCTTT. Translating it yields CASSQEGFRDTEAFF.

The chain couples TRBV19 to TRBJ2-1; 7 bases map to TRBD2. The junction had 5 bases not matched to a gene; V was cut back by 3 bases and J by 3 bases. The germline V gene encodes CDR1 LNHDA and CDR2 SQIVND (reference sequence). The CDR3 is 15 residues long. CDR3 bases: TGTGCCAGTAGTATTCCCGGGACTATCTACAATGAGCAGTTCTTC. Amino acid sequence: CASSIPGTIYNEQFF.

The chain couples TRBV4-1 to TRBJ1-1, with no clear D. The CDR3 spans 15 residues. V lost 0 bases, J lost 2 bases, and 10 bases lay in between. The germline gives CDR1 MGHRA, CDR2 YSYEKL. The CDR3 here is CASSQDFRFNTEAFF. CDR3 bases: TGCGCCAGCAGCCAAGATTTTCGATTTAACACTGAAGCTTTCTTT.

In regard to this clone: In the same sample, other DNA sequences code for this CDR3. The genes are TRBV2 and TRBJ2-2; 8 bases are shared with TRBD2. The CDR3 consists of 15 residues. Germline CDR1 is SNHLY and CDR2 is FYNNEI. Trimming at V came to 2 bases and at J to 4 bases, leaving 3 bases not matched to a gene. Here the CDR3 reads CASSELAGITGELFF. In nucleotides, the CDR3 is TGTGCCAGCAGTGAATTAGCGGGAATCACCGGGGAGCTGTTTTTT.

The chain uses TRBV4-1 and TRBJ2-7; D perhaps matches TRBD2 (5 bases). Trimming took 4 bases from V and 1 from J, leaving 8 bases between them. The CDR3 extends over 13 amino acids. Germline V gene lookup returns CDR1 MGHRA and CDR2 YSYEKL. CDR3 amino acids: CASSLPGSYEQYF. The CDR3 DNA is TGCGCCAGCAGCCTCCCGGGATCCTACGAGCAGTACTTC.

This sequence joins TRBV7-9 and TRBJ2-5; TRBD2 matches at 12 bases. The end of the DNA fits TRBJ2-7 better, so the J call may be wrong. The CDR3 covers 15 residues. Germline-derived CDR1 and CDR2 are SEHNR and FQNEAQ (reference sequence). The CDR3 region is CASSFPTSGSHEQYF. CDR3 in DNA: TGTGCCAGCAGCTTCCCGACTAGCGGGAGCCACGAGCAGTACTTC.

This chain links TRBV27 with TRBJ2-7; perhaps TRBD1 as D (5 bases). Germline V gene lookup returns CDR1 MNHEY and CDR2 SMNVEV (reference sequence). V was trimmed by 6 bases and J by 1 base, leaving 7 bases between them. The CDR3 runs to 12 residues. This CDR3 is CASRQDSYEQYF. The DNA for the CDR3 is TGTGCCAGCAGACAGGATTCCTACGAGCAGTACTTC.

The chain uses TRBV6-5 and TRBJ2-7; 7 nucleotides agree with TRBD2. This CDR3 is built from 14 residues. The junction had 8 bases not matched to a gene; V was cut back by 6 bases and J by 3 bases. Germline V CDR1 and CDR2: MNHEY, SVGAGI. Here the CDR3 reads CASSPLAAYYEQYF. Written as DNA, the CDR3 is TGTGCCAGCAGCCCGCTAGCGGCCTACTACGAGCAGTACTTC.

The CDR3 DNA sequence: TGTGCCAGTAGTATCTACATCGGGACAGGGGTTACTGAAGCTTTCTTT. This translates into CASSIYIGTGVTEAFF. The chain links TRBV19 to TRBJ1-1; 10 bases agree with TRBD1. CDR1 is LNHDA, CDR2 SQIVND, per germline (reference sequence). V dropped 3 bases and J dropped 5; count of bases not matched to a gene: 9. The CDR3 is 16 residues long.

This clone was detected only once. The chain carries TRBV7-9 and TRBJ1-5, with D possibly being TRBD1 (5 bases). Germline CDR1 is SEHNR and CDR2 is FQNEAQ (reference sequence). V lost 8 bases and J lost 7, with 12 bases in between. This CDR3 region has 12 residues. Here the CDR3 DNA reads TGTGCCAGCTCAAATGGGGGGCAGCCCCAGCATTTT. It translates to CASSNGGQPQHF.

In nucleotides, the CDR3 is TGTGCCAGCAGTTTTGGGGCGGGAGGGCCCAGGAATACGCAGTATTTT. Protein product: CASSFGAGGPRNTQYF. The genes are TRBV28 and TRBJ2-3; 9 bases fit TRBD2. From germline, CDR1 is MDHEN and CDR2 SYDVKM. The CDR3 contains 16 residues. The V and J ends lost 3 bases and 7 bases, in that order; junction bases with no gene match: 11.

Worth noting for this clone: Other DNA sequences within the sample encode an identical CDR3. J is TRBJ2-7 and V is TRBV11-2; unclear D gene. The CDR3 totals 13 residues. CDR1 and CDR2 from the germline V gene are SGHAT and FQNNGV. Trimming removed 1 base from V and 4 bases from J, with 8 bases in between. The CDR3 region has the DNA TGTGCCAGCAGCTTAGGGTGGGGTTACGAGCAGTACTTC. Amino acid sequence: CASSLGWGYEQYF.

The rearrangement joins TRBV4-2 to TRBJ2-7; weak D call: TRBD2 (5 bases). The CDR3 is made up of 15 amino acids. The V gene lost 6 bases and the J gene lost 0 bases, with 15 bases spanning the gap. Germline-derived CDR1 and CDR2 are LGHNA and YNFKEQ. As DNA, the CDR3 is TGTGCCAGCAGTTATATAGCGTCGAGCTCCTACGAGCAGTACTTC. Residues: CASSYIASSSYEQYF.

The rearrangement links TRBV29-1 to TRBJ2-7, with D possibly being TRBD1 (6 bases). This CDR3 comprises 14 residues. With 4 bases removed from V and 1 base from J, the gap between germline ends came to 14 bases. Germline values: CDR1 SQVTM, CDR2 ANQGSEA. CDR3 bases: TGCAGCGTTGTGGACAGATTGTCTTCCTACGAGCAGTACTTC. This encodes CSVVDRLSSYEQYF.

The chain carries TRBV6-1 and TRBJ2-7, with TRBD1 identical over 7 bases. Germline trimming cut 0 bases from V and 3 bases from J; bases unmatched to any gene: 5. The CDR3 loop spans 15 amino acids. CDR1 MNHNS and CDR2 SASEGT come from the germline V gene. The CDR3, as DNA: TGTGCCAGCAGTGAAGCGACAGGGTTAGGCTACGAGCAGTACTTC. Amino acids: CASSEATGLGYEQYF.

The chain has TRBV27 and TRBJ2-7; 7 positions match TRBD1. CDR3 length: 14 amino acids. Germline V gene sequence: CDR1 MNHEY, CDR2 SMNVEV (reference sequence). J gave up 1 base and V 7 bases, and 7 bases lay outside the gene matches. DNA of the CDR3: TGTGCCAGCACCTCCGGGACAGAATCCTACGAGCAGTACTTC. Translated: CASTSGTESYEQYF.

This clone came up once. The genes are TRBV7-3 and TRBJ2-2, with 9 nucleotides matching TRBD2. Looked up from germline, CDR1 is SGHTA and CDR2 is FQGTGA. CDR3 length: 17 amino acids. V shed 5 bases, J shed 2 bases, and the junction held 9 bases outside the gene matches. The CDR3 loop reads CASSLEWTSANTGELFF. The CDR3 DNA sequence: TGTGCCAGCAGCCTAGAGTGGACTAGCGCCAACACCGGGGAGCTGTTTTTT. Filled out from reference TRBV7-3 and TRBJ2-2, the complete variable domain reads GAGVSQTPSNKVTEKGKYVELRCDPISGHTALYWYRQSLGQGPEFLIYFQGTGAADDSGLPNDRFFAVRPEGSVSTLKIQRTERGDSAVYLCASSLEWTSANTGELFFGEGSRLTVL.

V gene TRBV9 combines with J gene TRBJ2-7; tentative D call: TRBD1 (6 bases). V shed 4 bases and J shed 5 bases, with 19 bases lying between them. CDR1 and CDR2 from the germline V gene are SGDLS and YYNGEE. This CDR3 is built from 15 residues. This chain's CDR3 is CASSLTGLKLDEQYF. The CDR3 DNA reads TGTGCCAGCAGCCTAACAGGGTTAAAGCTCGACGAGCAGTACTTC.

This chain connects TRBV6-5 to TRBJ2-7; 8 bases match TRBD1. Per germline, CDR1 MNHEY and CDR2 SVGAGI. This CDR3 has 14 amino acids. With V trimmed by 6 bases and J by 8 bases, 12 bases remained unmatched. CDR3 DNA: TGTGCCAGCAGCCTCGGACAGGGATCGGTTCAGCAGTACTTC. It codes for CASSLGQGSVQQYF.